This T cell receptor beta chain emerged from a study of T cells in Graves' hyperthyroidism and ophthalmopathy. Study overall: Peripheral blood samples were taken at initial diagnosis, prior to any treatment. Study outcomes and limitations: In validation, the model predicted ophthalmopathy. These predictions came a median roughly seven months before onset. Ophthalmopathy was told apart from stable hyperthyroidism by a 13 V-J model.

RNA transcripts gave rise to amplified TCR beta CDR3 regions. The HTBI primer set was used in a first-round RT-PCR of the TCR CDR3. In TCRdb, the multiplex PCR reads were re-called with MiXCR into one record per CDR3 protein. The repertoire holds fewer than 450,000 distinct CDR3 sequences, with about 18% as singletons. Between the trimmed V and J ends, which lost 10 bases and 1 base, there was a span of 7 bases. The germline gives CDR1 SEHNR, CDR2 FQNEAQ (reference sequence). This CDR3 is 11 amino acids long. This clonotype was observed many times. Its antigen is still unknown. The rearrangement joins TRBV7-9 to TRBJ1-1; D not resolved. Sequenced material: blood. The sequence was obtained from a man between 18 and 35 years old with Graves' ophthalmopathy. CDR3 amino acids: CAIRGNTEAFF. The DNA of the CDR3 is TGTGCCATCCGTGGGAACACTGAAGCTTTCTTT. Full variable domain (remainder filled in from reference TRBV7-9 and TRBJ1-1): DTGVSQNPRHKITKRGQNVTFRCDPISEHNRLYWYRQTLGQGPEFLTYFQNEAQLEKSRLLSDRFSAERPKGSFSTLEIQRTEQGDSAMYLCAIRGNTEAFFGQGTRLTVV.